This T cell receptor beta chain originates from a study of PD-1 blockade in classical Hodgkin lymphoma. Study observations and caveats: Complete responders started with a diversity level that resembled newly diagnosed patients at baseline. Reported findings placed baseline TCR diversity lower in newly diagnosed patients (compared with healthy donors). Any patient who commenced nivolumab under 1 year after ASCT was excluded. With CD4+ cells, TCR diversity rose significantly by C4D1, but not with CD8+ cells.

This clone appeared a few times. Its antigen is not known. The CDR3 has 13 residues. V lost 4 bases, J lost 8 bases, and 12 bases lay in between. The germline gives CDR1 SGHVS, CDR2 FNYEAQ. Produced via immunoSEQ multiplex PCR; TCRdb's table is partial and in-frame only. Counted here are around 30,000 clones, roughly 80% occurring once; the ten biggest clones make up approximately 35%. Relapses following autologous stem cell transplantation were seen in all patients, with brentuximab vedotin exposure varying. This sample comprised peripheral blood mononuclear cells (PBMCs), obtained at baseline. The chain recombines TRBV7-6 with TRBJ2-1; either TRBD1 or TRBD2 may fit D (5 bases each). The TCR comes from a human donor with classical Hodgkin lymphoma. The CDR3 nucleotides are TGTGCCAGCAGCTCGAACCGGGGCTATGAGCAGTTCTTC. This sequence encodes CASSSNRGYEQFF.